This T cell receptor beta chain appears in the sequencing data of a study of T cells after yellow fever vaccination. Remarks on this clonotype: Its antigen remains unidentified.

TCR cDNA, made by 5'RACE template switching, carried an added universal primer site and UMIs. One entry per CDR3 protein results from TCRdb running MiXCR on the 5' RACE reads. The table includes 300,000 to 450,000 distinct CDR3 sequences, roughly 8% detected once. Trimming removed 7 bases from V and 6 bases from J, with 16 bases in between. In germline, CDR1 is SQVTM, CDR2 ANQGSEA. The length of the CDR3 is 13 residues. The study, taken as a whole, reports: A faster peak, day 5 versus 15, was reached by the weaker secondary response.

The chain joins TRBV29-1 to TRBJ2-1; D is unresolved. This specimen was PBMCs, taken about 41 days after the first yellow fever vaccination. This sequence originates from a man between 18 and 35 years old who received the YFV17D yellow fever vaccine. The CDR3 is CSAARIRSNEQFF. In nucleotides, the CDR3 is TGCAGCGCAGCTAGAATTAGGTCCAATGAGCAGTTCTTC.